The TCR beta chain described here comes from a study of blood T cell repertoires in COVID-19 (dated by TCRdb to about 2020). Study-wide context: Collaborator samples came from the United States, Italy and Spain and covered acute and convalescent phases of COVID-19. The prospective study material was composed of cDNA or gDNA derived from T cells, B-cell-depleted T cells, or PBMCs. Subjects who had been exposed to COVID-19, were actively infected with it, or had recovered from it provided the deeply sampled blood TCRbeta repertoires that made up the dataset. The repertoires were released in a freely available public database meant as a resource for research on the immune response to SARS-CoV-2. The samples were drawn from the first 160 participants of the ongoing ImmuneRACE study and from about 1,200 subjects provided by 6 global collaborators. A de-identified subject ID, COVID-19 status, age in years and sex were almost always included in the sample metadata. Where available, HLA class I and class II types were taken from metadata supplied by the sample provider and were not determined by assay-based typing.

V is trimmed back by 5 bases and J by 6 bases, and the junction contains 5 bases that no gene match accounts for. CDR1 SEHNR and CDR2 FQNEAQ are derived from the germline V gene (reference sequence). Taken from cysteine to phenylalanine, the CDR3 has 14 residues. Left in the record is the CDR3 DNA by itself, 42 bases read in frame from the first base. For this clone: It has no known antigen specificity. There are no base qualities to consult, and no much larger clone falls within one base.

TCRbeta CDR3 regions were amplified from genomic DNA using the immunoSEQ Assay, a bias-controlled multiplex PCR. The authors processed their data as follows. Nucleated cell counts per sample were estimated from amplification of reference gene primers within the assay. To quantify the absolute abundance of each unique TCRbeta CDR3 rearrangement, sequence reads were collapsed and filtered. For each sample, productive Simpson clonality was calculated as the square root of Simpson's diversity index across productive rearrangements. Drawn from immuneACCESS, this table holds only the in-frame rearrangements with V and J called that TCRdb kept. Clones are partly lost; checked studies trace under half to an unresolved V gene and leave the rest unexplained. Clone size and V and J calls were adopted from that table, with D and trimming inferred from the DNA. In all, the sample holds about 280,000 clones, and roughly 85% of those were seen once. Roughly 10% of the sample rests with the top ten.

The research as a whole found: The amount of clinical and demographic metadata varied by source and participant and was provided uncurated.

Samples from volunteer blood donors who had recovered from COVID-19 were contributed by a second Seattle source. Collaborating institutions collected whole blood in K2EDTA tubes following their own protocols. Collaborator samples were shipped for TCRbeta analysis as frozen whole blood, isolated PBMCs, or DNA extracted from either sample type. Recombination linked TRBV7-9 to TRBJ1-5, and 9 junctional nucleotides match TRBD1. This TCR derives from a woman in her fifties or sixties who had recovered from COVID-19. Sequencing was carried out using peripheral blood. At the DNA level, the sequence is TGTGCCAGCAGCACAGGACAGGGGACTCAGCCCCAGCATTTT. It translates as CASSTGQGTQPQHF.